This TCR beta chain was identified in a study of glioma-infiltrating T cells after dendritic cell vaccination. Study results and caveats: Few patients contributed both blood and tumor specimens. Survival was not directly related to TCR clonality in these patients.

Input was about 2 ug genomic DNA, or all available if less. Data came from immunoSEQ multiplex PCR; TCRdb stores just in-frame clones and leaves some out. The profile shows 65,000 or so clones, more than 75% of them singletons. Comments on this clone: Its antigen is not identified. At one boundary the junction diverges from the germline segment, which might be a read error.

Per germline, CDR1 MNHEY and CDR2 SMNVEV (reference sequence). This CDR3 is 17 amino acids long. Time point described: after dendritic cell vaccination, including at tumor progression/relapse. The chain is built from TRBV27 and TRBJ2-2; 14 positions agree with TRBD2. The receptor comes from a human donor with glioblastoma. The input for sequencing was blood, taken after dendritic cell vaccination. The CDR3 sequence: CACRTGLAGDRTGELFF. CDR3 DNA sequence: TGTGCCTGCAGAACGGGACTAGCGGGAGATCGTACCGGGGAGCTGTTTTTT.